This TCR beta chain was sequenced during a study of blood T cell repertoires in COVID-19 (dated by TCRdb to 2018 to 2021). Concerning the study at large: Collaborator samples came from the United States, Italy and Spain and covered acute and convalescent phases of COVID-19. The prospective study material was composed of cDNA or gDNA derived from T cells, B-cell-depleted T cells, or PBMCs. Subjects who had been exposed to COVID-19, were actively infected with it, or had recovered from it provided the deeply sampled blood TCRbeta repertoires that made up the dataset. The repertoires were made available in a free public database intended to serve as a resource for research on the immune response to SARS-CoV-2. Samples were obtained from the ongoing ImmuneRACE study (first 160 participants) and from 1,254 subjects provided by 6 global collaborators. A de-identified subject ID, COVID-19 status, age in years and sex were almost always included in the sample metadata. HLA class I and class II types, where available, came from metadata supplied by the sample provider rather than from assay-based typing. Here is what the overall study found, with its caveats: Clinical and demographic metadata were provided uncurated, with the amount varying by source and participant.

The CDR3 measures 15 amino acids from cysteine to phenylalanine. The sequence is cut down to CDR3 DNA, 45 bases in frame from base 1. CDR1 and CDR2 (MDHEN, SYDVKM) derive from the germline V gene. Relative to germline, V is 2 bases shorter and J is 5 bases shorter, with 15 bases between their ends. As concerns this clone: Its antigen specificity is not known. No base quality values were provided; no much bigger clone lies one nucleotide off.

TCRbeta CDR3 regions were amplified from genomic DNA by means of the immunoSEQ Assay, a bias-controlled multiplex PCR. On the authors' methods: Within the assay, amplification of reference gene primers was used to estimate how many nucleated cells each sample contained. To quantify the absolute abundance of each unique TCRbeta CDR3 rearrangement, sequence reads were collapsed and filtered. For each sample, productive Simpson clonality was calculated as the square root of Simpson's diversity index across productive rearrangements. The immuneACCESS repertoire file appears here via TCRdb, limited to in-frame rearrangements. These files lack a portion of the clones; in checked studies, under half of the deficit traces to unresolved V genes, and the cause of the others is not known. The D gene and trimming were derived from the DNA, and the V and J assignments and clone size from that table. For this sample the table gives a few hundred thousand clones, of which 89% were detected only once. Roughly 1.8% of the sample belongs to the ten largest clones.

In the prospective study, participants were roughly 18 to 90 years old, resided in about two dozen geographic areas of the United States, and were enrolled through a virtual design. Cohort assignment in the prospective study relied on participant-reported clinical history from a screening survey and a study questionnaire. ImmuneRACE Cohort 3 recovered participants were defined by two consecutive negative NP/OP PCR tests, healthcare professional clearance, or symptom resolution. Each participant in the prospective study had whole blood, serum and a nasopharyngeal or oropharyngeal swab collected by mobile phlebotomists. Over a roughly two-month period, participants in the prospective study had the option of providing additional blood draws and questionnaires. Prospective study blood samples were shipped either frozen or at room temperature before DNA extraction.

The receptor chain draws on TRBV28 and TRBJ1-1; the D gene assignment is ambiguous. Sequencing was carried out using PBMCs or T cells enriched from blood (not recorded which). The clonotype comes from a woman aged 55-70 years who had recovered from COVID-19. This receptor has the CDR3 CASSLDMRGYTEAFF. The sequence in DNA is TGTGCCAGCAGTTTAGATATGAGAGGGTATACTGAAGCTTTCTTT.